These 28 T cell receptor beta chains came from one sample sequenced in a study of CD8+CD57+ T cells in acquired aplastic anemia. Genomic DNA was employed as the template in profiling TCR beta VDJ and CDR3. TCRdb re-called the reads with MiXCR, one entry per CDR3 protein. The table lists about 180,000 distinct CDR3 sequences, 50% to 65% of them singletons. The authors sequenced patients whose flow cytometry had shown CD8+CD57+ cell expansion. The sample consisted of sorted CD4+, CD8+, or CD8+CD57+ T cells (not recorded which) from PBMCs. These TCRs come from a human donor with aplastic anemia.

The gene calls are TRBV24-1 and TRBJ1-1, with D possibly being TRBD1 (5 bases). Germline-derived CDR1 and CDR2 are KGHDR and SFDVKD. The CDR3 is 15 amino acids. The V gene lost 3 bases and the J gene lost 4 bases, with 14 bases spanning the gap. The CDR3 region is CATSDPDSPGTEAFF. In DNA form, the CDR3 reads TGTGCCACCAGTGATCCTGACAGCCCGGGCACTGAAGCTTTCTTT.

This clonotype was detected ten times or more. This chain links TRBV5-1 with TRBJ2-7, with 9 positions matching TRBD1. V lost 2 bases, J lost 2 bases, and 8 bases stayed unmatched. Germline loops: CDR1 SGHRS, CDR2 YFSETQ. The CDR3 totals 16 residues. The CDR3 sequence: CASSLLGTGMTYEQYF. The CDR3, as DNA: TGCGCCAGCAGCTTATTAGGGACAGGGATGACCTACGAGCAGTACTTC.

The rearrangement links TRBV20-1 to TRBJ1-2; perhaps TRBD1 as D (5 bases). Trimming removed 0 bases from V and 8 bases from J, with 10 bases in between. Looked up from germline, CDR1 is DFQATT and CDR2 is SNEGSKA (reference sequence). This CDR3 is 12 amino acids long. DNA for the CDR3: TGCAGTGCTAGAGACAGGGTAGAAGGCTACACCTTC. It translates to CSARDRVEGYTF.

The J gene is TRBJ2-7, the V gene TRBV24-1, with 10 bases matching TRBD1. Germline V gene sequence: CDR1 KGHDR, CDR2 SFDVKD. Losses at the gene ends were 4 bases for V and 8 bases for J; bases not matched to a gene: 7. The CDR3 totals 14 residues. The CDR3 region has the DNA TGTGCCACCAGTGACCTCGGACAGGGGGATAAGCAGTACTTC. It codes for CATSDLGQGDKQYF.

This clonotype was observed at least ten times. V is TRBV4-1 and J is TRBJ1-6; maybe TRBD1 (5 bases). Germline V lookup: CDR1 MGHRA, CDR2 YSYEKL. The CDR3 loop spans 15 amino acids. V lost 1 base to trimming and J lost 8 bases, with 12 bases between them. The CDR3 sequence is CASSQVMGEDSPLHF. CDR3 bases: TGCGCCAGCAGCCAAGTCATGGGGGAGGATTCACCCCTCCACTTT.

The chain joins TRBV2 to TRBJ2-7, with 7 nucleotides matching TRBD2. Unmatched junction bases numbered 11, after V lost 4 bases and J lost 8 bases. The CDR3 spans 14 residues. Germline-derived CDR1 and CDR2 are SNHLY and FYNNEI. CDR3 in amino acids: CASSGGAGTTKQYF. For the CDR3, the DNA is TGTGCCAGCAGTGGAGGGGCAGGGACTACGAAGCAGTACTTC.

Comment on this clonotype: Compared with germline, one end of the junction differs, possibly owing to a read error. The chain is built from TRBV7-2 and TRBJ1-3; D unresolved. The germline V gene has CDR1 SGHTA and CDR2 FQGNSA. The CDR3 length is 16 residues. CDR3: CASSTPKATSGKTIYF. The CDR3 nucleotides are TGTGCCAGCAGCACCCCTAAGGCTACCTCTGGAAAAACCATATATTTT.

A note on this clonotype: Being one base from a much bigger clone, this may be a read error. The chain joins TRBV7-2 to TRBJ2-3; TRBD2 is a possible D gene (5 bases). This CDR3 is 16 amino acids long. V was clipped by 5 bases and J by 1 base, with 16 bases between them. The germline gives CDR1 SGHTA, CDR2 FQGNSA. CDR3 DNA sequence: TGTGCCAGCAGCCAAGAACTAGGTGGAGGCACAGATACGCAGTATTTT. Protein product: CASSQELGGGTDTQYF.

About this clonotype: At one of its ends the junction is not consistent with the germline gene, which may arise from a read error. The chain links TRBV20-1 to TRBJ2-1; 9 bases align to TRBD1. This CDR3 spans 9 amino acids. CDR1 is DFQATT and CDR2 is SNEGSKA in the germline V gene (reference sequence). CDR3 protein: CSAPGQGDF. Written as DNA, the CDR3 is TGCAGTGCCCCGGGACAGGGTGATTTC.

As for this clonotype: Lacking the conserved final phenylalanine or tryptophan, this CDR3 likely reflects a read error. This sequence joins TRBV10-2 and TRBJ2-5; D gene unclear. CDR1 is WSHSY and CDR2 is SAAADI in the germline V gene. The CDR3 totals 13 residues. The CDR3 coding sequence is TGCGCCAGCAGTGAGGGAAGCCAAGGGACCCAGTACCTC. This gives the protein CASSEGSQGTQYL.

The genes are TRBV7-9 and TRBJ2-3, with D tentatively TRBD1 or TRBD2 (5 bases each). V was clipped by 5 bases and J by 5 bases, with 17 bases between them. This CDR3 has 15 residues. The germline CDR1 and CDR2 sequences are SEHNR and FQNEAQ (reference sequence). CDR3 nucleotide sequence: TGTGCCAGCAGCACCTATGGGGGTGTGGAAGATACGCAGTATTTT. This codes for CASSTYGGVEDTQYF.

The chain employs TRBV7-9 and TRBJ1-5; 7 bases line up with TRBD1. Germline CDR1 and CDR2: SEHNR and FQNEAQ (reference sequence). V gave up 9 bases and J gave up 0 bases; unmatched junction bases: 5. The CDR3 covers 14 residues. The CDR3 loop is CASQGGNSNQPQHF. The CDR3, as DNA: TGTGCCAGTCAGGGGGGGAATAGCAATCAGCCCCAGCATTTT.

CDR3 sequence: CASSFYGQGIHNSPLHF. For the CDR3, the DNA is TGTGCCAGCAGTTTTTATGGACAGGGGATCCATAATTCACCCCTCCACTTT. The genes are TRBV27 and TRBJ1-6; 9 positions match TRBD1. V gave up 3 bases and J gave up 5 bases; unmatched junction bases: 8. This CDR3 has 17 amino acids. Per the germline V gene, CDR1 is MNHEY and CDR2 is SMNVEV (reference sequence).

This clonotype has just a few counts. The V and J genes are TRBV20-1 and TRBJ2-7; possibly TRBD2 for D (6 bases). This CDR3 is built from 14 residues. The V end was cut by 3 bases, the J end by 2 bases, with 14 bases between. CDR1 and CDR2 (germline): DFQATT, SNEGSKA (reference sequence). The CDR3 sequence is CSASGTSLAYEQYF. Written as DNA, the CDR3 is TGCAGTGCTAGTGGAACTAGCTTAGCCTACGAGCAGTACTTC.

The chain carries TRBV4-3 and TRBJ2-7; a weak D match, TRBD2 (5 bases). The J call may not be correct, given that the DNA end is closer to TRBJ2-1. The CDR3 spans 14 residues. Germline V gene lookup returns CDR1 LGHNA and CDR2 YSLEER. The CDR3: CASSLRAEADEQFF. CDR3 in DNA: TGCGCCAGCAGCCTGCGGGCGGAGGCCGATGAGCAGTTCTTC.

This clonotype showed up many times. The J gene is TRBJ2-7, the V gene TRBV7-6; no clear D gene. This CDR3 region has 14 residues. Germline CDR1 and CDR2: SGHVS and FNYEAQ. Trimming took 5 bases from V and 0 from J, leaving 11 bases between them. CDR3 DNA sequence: TGTGCCAGCAGCCCCCTGGGCAGCTCCTACGAGCAGTACTTC. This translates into CASSPLGSSYEQYF. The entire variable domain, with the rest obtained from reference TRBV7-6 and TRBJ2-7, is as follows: GAGVSQSPRYKVTKRGQDVALRCDPISGHVSLYWYRQALGQGPEFLTYFNYEAQQDKSGLPNDRFSAERPEGSISTLTIQRTEQRDSAMYRCASSPLGSSYEQYFGPGTRLTVT.

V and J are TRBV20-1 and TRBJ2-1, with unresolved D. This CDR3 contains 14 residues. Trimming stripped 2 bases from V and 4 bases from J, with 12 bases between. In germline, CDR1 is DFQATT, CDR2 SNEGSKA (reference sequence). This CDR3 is CSARLIGRYNEQFF. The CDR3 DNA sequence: TGCAGTGCTAGACTCATTGGACGTTACAATGAGCAGTTCTTC.

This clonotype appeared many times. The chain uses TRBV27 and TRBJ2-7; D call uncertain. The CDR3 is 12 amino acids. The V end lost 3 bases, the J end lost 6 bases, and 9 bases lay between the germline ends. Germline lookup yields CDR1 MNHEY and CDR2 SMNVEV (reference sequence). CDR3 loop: CASSFSGSEQYF. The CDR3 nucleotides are TGTGCCAGCAGTTTTTCTGGGTCCGAGCAGTACTTC.

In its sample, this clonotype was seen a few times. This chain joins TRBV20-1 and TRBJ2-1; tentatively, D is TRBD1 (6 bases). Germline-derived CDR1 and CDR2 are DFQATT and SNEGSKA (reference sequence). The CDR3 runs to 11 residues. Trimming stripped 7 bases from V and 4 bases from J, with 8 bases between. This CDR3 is CSGQVYNEQFF. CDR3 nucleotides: TGCAGTGGACAGGTGTACAATGAGCAGTTCTTC.

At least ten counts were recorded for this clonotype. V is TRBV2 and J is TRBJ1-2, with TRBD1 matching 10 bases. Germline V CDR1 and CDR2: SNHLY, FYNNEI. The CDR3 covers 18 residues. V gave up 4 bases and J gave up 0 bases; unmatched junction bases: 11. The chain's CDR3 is CASSVPRDRGAANYGYTF. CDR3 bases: TGTGCCAGCAGTGTACCGCGGGACAGGGGAGCAGCTAACTATGGCTACACCTTC.

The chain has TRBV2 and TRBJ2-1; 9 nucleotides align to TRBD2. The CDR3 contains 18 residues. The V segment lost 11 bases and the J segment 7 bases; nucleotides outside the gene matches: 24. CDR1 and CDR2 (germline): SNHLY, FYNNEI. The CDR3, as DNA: TGTGCCGGGTATATGGTGGCGGGGGGGCCGACTGTAAGGAATGAGCAGTTCTTC. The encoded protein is CAGYMVAGGPTVRNEQFF.

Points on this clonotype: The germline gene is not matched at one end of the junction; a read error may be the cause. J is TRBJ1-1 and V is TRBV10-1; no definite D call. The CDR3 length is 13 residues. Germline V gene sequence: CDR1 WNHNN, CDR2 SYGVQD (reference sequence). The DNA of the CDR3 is TGTGCCAGCAGCCTCTATGCGAACACTGAAGCTTTCTTT. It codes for CASSLYANTEAFF.

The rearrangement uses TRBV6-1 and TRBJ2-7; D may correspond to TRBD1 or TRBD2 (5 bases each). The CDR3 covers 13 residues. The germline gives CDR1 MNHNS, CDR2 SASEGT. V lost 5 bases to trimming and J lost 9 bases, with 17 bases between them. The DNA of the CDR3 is TGTGCCAGCAGTTACTCGAGTGGGACCTGGCAGTACTTC. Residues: CASSYSSGTWQYF.

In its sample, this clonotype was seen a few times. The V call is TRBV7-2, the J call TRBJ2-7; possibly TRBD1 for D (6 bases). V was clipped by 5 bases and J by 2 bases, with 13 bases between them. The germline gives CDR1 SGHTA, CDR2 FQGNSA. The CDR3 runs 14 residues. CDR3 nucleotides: TGTGCCAGCAGCCAGACGGCAGGGGCCTACGAGCAGTACTTC. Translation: CASSQTAGAYEQYF.

CDR3 loop: CSVEYSRHNEQFF. CDR3 DNA: TGCAGCGTTGAATACTCTAGGCACAATGAGCAGTTCTTC. This sequence joins TRBV29-1 and TRBJ2-1, with D unclear. This CDR3 comprises 13 residues. V lost 2 bases to trimming and J lost 5 bases, with 10 bases between them. Per the germline V gene, CDR1 is SQVTM and CDR2 is ANQGSEA.

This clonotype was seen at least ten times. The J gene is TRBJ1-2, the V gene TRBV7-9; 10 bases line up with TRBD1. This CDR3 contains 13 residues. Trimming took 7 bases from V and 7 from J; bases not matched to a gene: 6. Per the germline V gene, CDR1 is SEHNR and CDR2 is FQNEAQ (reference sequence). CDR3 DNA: TGTGCCAGCACCAAGACAGGGGGCCTTGGCTACACCTTC. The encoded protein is CASTKTGGLGYTF.

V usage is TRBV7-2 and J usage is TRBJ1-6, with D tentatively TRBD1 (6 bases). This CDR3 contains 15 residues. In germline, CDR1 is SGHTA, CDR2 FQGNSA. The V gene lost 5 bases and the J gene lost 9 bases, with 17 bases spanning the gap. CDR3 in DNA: TGTGCCAGCAGCCCTGGGCCGGGAGGGGGTTCACCCCTCCACTTT. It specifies CASSPGPGGGSPLHF. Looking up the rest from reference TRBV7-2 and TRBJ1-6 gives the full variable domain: GAGVSQSPSNKVTEKGKDVELRCDPISGHTALYWYRQSLGQGLEFLIYFQGNSAPDKSGLPSDRFSAERTGGSVSTLTIQRTQQEDSAVYLCASSPGPGGGSPLHFGNGTRLTVT.

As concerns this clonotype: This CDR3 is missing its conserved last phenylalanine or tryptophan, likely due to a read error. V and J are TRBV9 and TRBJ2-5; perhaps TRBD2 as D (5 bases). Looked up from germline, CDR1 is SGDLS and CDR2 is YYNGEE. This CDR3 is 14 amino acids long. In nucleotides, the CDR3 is TGTTCCAGCAGCCCGGCGGGTTACCAAGAGACCCAGTACTCC. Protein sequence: CSSSPAGYQETQYS.